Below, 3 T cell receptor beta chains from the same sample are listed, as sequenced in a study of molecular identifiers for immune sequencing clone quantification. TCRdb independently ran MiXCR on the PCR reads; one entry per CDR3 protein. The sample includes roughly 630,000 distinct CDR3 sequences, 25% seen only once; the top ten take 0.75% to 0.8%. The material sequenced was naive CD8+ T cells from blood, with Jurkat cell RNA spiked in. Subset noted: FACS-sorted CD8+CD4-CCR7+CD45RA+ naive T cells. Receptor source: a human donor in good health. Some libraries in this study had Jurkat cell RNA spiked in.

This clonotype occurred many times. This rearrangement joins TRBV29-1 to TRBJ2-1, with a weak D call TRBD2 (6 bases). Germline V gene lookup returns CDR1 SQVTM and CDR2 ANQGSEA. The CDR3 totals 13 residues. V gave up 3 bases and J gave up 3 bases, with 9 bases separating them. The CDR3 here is CSVDLADYNEQFF. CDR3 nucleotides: TGCAGCGTTGACTTAGCGGACTACAATGAGCAGTTCTTC.

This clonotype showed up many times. The CDR3 sequence: CSARGIGTDTQYF. Written as DNA, the CDR3 is TGCAGTGCACGCGGGATAGGCACAGATACGCAGTATTTT. The chain combines TRBV20-1 with TRBJ2-3, with D perhaps matching TRBD2 (6 bases). The CDR3 is made up of 13 amino acids. Per the germline V gene, CDR1 is DFQATT and CDR2 is SNEGSKA (reference sequence). The V end lost 6 bases, the J end lost 1 base, and 11 bases lay between the germline ends.

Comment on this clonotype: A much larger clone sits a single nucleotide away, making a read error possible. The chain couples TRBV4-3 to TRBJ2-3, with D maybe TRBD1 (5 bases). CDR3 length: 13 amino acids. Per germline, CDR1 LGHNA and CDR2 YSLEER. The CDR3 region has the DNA TGCGCCGGCAGCCCTCCAGGGATCAATACGCAGTATTTT. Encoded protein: CAGSPPGINTQYF.